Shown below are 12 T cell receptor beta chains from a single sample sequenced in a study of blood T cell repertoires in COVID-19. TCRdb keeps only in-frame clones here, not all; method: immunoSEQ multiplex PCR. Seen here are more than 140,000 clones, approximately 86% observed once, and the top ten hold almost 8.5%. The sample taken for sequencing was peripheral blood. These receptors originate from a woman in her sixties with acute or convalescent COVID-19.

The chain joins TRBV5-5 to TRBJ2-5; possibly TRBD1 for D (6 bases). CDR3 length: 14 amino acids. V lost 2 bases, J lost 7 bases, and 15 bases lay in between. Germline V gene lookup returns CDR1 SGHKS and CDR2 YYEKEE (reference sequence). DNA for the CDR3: TGTGCCAGCAGCTTTCCGCCAGGGGTGGGGACCCAGTACTTC. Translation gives CASSFPPGVGTQYF.

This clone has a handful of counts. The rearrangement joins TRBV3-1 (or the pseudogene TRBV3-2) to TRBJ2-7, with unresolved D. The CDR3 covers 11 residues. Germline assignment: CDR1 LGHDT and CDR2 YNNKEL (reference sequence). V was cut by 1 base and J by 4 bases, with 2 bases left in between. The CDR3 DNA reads TGTGCCAGCAGCCAAGCTTACGAGCAGTACTTC. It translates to CASSQAYEQYF.

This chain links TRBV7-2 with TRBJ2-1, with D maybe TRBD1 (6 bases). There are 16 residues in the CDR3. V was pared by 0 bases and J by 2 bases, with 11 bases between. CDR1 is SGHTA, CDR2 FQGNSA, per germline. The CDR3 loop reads CASSLAGQRAYNEQFF. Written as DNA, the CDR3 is TGTGCCAGCAGCTTAGCCGGACAGCGAGCCTACAATGAGCAGTTCTTC.

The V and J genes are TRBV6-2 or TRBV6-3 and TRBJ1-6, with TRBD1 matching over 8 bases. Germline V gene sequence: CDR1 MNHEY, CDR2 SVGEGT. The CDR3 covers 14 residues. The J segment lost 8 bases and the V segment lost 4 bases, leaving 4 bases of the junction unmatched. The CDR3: CASSSGTGYSPLHF. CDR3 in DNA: TGTGCCAGCAGTTCCGGGACAGGTTATTCACCCCTCCACTTT.

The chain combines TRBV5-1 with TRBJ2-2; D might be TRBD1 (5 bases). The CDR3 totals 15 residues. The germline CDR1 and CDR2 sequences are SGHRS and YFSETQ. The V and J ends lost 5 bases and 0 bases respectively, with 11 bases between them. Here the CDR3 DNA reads TGCGCCAGCAGGTTCGACAGACCGAACACCGGGGAGCTGTTTTTT. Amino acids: CASRFDRPNTGELFF. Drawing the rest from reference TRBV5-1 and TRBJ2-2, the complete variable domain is KAGVTQTPRYLIKTRGQQVTLSCSPISGHRSVSWYQQTPGQGLQFLFEYFSETQRNKGNFPGRFSGRQFSNSRSEMNVSTLELGDSALYLCASRFDRPNTGELFFGEGSRLTVL.

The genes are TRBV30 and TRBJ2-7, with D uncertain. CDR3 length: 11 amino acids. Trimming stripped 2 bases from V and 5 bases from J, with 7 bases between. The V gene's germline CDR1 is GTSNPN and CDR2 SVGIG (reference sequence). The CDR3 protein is CAWSRRDEQYF. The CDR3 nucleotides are TGTGCCTGGAGTAGACGGGACGAGCAGTACTTC.

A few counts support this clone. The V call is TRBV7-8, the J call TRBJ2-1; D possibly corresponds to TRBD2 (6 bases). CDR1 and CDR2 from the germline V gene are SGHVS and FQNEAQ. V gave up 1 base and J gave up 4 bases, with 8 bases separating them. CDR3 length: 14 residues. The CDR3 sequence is CASSLELAYNEQFF. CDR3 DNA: TGTGCCAGCAGCTTAGAACTAGCTTACAATGAGCAGTTCTTC.

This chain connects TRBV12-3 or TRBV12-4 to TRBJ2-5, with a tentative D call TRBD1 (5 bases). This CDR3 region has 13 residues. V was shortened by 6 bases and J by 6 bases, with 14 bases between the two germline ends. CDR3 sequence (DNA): TGTGCCAGCAGCCTGGACCAGGGCCAGACCCAGTACTTC. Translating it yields CASSLDQGQTQYF.

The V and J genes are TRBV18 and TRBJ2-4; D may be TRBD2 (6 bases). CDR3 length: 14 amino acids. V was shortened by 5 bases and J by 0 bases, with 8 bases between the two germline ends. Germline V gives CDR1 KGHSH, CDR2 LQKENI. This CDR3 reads CASSGGLAKNIQYF. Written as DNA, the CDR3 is TGTGCCAGCTCAGGGGGACTAGCCAAAAACATTCAGTACTTC.

The CDR3 region has the DNA TGCGCCAGCAGCTTGGGCGGAACAGATACGCAGTATTTT. Protein: CASSLGGTDTQYF. The chain is built from TRBV5-1 and TRBJ2-3; D is unresolved. V was clipped by 0 bases and J by 3 bases, with 5 bases between them. This CDR3 region has 13 residues. Per the germline V gene, CDR1 is SGHRS and CDR2 is YFSETQ.

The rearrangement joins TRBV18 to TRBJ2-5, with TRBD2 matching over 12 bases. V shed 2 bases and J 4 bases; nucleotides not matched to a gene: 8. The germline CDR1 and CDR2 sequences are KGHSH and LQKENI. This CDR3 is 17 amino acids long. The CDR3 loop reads CASSPSSGGAEGETQYF. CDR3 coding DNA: TGTGCCAGCTCACCATCTAGCGGGGGGGCGGAAGGAGAGACCCAGTACTTC.

The CDR3 loop reads CATSRNRAANEKLFF. The CDR3 DNA is TGTGCCACCAGCAGGAACAGGGCAGCTAATGAAAAACTGTTTTTT. The V and J genes are TRBV15 and TRBJ1-4, with D tentatively TRBD1 (6 bases). Germline V gene sequence: CDR1 LNHNV, CDR2 YYDKDF (reference sequence). The germline V and J ends were trimmed by 3 bases and 3 bases, with 11 bases remaining between them. The CDR3 runs to 15 residues.